This T cell receptor beta chain was profiled in a study of regulatory T cells in long-lasting Graves disease. Study observations and caveats: Relative to new patients (roughly 980), persistent patients exhibited greater sharing of public clonotypes (around 3,000). Persistent disease exhibited a predilection for TRBV28, TRBJ1-2 and TRBJ2-5.

Relying on iRepertoire HTBI primers and Arm-PCR of CDR3 regions, the team built TCR beta libraries. As originally analysed: In the combined samples, roughly 60 TRBV and 14 TRBJ segments were identified. TCRdb re-called the multiplex PCR reads through MiXCR, storing one row per CDR3 protein. The V and J calls shown here were made by TCRdb, not taken from the authors' results. Of 300,000 to 500,000 distinct CDR3 sequences in the sample, roughly 20% are singletons; the top ten hold more than 20%. Described time point: persistent/refractory GD, antithyroid drugs over 5 years with positive TRAb. Extracted PBMC RNA gave rise to the TCR library. Those enrolled as patients came out of an endocrinology department in Xi'an, China. In its sample, this clonotype was seen once. Its antigen is as yet unknown. Germline V CDR1 and CDR2: SNHLY, FYNNEI. V gave up 5 bases and J gave up 7 bases; unmatched junction bases: 13. This CDR3 is built from 16 residues.

V is TRBV2 and J is TRBJ2-2; 7 positions match TRBD2. The source of this sequence is a female donor with Graves disease. The source was peripheral blood mononuclear cells (PBMCs), collected when the disease was refractory, from a patient treated with antithyroid drugs. In nucleotides, the CDR3 is TGTGCCAGCAGTCTTTTAGTGGCGGGAGTTGTCGGGGAGCTGTTTTTT. Translation gives CASSLLVAGVVGELFF.